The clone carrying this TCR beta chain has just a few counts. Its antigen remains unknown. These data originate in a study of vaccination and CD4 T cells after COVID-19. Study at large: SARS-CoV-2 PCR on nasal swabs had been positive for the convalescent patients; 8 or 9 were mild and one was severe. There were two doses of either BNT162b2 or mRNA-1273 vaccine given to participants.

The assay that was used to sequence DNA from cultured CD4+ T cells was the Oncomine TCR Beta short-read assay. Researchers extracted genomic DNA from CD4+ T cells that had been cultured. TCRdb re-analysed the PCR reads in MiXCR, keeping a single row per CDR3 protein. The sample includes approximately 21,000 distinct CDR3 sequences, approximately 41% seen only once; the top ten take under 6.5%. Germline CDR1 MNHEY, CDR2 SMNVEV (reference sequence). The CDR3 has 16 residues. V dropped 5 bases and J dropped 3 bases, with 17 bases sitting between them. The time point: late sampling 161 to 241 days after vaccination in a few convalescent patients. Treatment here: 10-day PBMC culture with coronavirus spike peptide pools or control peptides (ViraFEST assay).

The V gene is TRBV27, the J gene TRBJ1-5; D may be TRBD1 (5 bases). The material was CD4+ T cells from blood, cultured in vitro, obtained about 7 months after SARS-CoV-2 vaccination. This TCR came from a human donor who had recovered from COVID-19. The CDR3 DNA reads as TGTGCCAGCAGTCCTCGGGTACAGGTGAACAATCAGCCCCAGCATTTT. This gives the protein CASSPRVQVNNQPQHF.